The 19 T cell receptor beta chains below come from one sample, sequenced in a study of blood T cell repertoires in COVID-19. Clones were sequenced by immunoSEQ multiplex PCR, and TCRdb holds only the in-frame ones, with some missing. The repertoire holds roughly 200,000 clones, with 90% as singletons. The sample comprised peripheral blood. These receptors came from a man aged 45-60 years with acute or convalescent COVID-19.

The chain employs TRBV6-2 or TRBV6-3 and TRBJ1-1; D not resolved. V was clipped by 2 bases and J by 1 base, with 14 bases between them. The CDR3 extends over 16 amino acids. Looked up from germline, CDR1 is MNHEY and CDR2 is SVGEGT. The CDR3 coding sequence is TGTGCCAGCAGTTACCCGTCAGGTCCAGGGAACACTGAAGCTTTCTTT. It encodes CASSYPSGPGNTEAFF.

The table lists this clone with a count of one. V usage is TRBV9 and J usage is TRBJ2-5; D gene uncertain. V was shortened by 0 bases and J by 1 base, with 10 bases between the two germline ends. The length of the CDR3 is 15 residues. Germline CDR1 and CDR2: SGDLS and YYNGEE. The CDR3 here is CASSVGGDPQETQYF. The CDR3 DNA sequence: TGTGCCAGCAGCGTAGGCGGCGACCCCCAAGAGACCCAGTACTTC. The full variable domain, its missing parts supplied by reference TRBV9 and TRBJ2-5, is DSGVTQTPKHLITATGQRVTLRCSPRSGDLSVYWYQQSLDQGLQFLIQYYNGEERAKGNILERFSAQQFPDLHSELNLSSLELGDSALYFCASSVGGDPQETQYFGPGTRLLVL.

The rearrangement joins TRBV7-9 to TRBJ1-5; 12 bases align to TRBD1. The junction had 10 bases not matched to a gene; V was cut back by 4 bases and J by 6 bases. Germline V gene data show CDR1 as SEHNR and CDR2 as FQNEAQ (reference sequence). The CDR3 consists of 17 residues. The CDR3 DNA reads as TGTGCCAGCAGCTCCGGGACAGGGGGCATTGGGCCTCAGCCCCAGCATTTT. Translated: CASSSGTGGIGPQPQHF.

This clone was observed a few times. The chain links TRBV28 to TRBJ1-5; TRBD1 aligns across 9 bases. Germline trimming cut 5 bases from V and 2 bases from J; bases unmatched to any gene: 7. Germline CDR1 is MDHEN and CDR2 is SYDVKM. This CDR3 comprises 16 residues. CDR3 residues: CASSPPRTGGNQPQHF. The DNA for the CDR3 is TGTGCCAGCAGTCCGCCCCGGACAGGGGGCAATCAGCCCCAGCATTTT.

J is TRBJ1-1 and V is TRBV9, with D unresolved. In germline, CDR1 is SGDLS, CDR2 YYNGEE. V lost 3 bases and J lost 5, with 11 bases in between. CDR3 length equals 13 residues. The DNA for the CDR3 is TGTGCCAGCAGCGCTAATTCGGGGACTGAAGCTTTCTTT. It translates to CASSANSGTEAFF. Using reference TRBV9 and TRBJ1-1 for the parts outside the CDR3, the full variable domain is DSGVTQTPKHLITATGQRVTLRCSPRSGDLSVYWYQQSLDQGLQFLIQYYNGEERAKGNILERFSAQQFPDLHSELNLSSLELGDSALYFCASSANSGTEAFFGQGTRLTVV.

The chain couples TRBV29-1 to TRBJ2-5; 11 positions match TRBD2. Trimming removed 4 bases from V and 4 bases from J; junction bases left unmatched: 8. This CDR3 contains 15 residues. Germline CDR1 SQVTM, CDR2 ANQGSEA. The CDR3 spells CSVVLAGVFLETQYF. DNA for the CDR3: TGCAGCGTTGTACTAGCGGGAGTATTTCTAGAGACCCAGTACTTC. The variable domain in full, with the rest retrieved from reference TRBV29-1 and TRBJ2-5, is SAVISQKPSRDICQRGTSLTIQCQVDSQVTMMFWYRQQPGQSLTLIATANQGSEATYESGFVIDKFPISRPNLTFSTLTVSNMSPEDSSIYLCSVVLAGVFLETQYFGPGTRLLVL.

A single count supports this clone. The chain combines TRBV7-3 with TRBJ2-1; TRBD2 matches at 11 bases. V was pared by 2 bases and J by 9 bases, with 3 bases of the junction left unmatched. The CDR3 consists of 14 residues. Germline values: CDR1 SGHTA, CDR2 FQGTGA. This CDR3 is CASSLLAGGGEQFF. In DNA form, the CDR3 reads TGTGCCAGCAGCTTACTAGCGGGAGGAGGTGAGCAGTTCTTC.

The gene calls are TRBV4-3 and TRBJ1-2; 7 nucleotides align to TRBD1. The germline CDR1 and CDR2 sequences are LGHNA and YSLEER. The CDR3 sequence is 15 residues long. After removal of 1 base from V and 4 bases from J, the junction contained 6 bases not matched to a gene. CDR3 nucleotide sequence: TGCGCCAGCAGCCAAGTAGGGGCAGGGGGCTATGGCTACACCTTC. Translated, it gives CASSQVGAGGYGYTF.

The chain joins TRBV15 to TRBJ1-2, with D unclear. Germline assignment: CDR1 LNHNV and CDR2 YYDKDF (reference sequence). V lost 0 bases and J 10 bases, leaving 15 bases between the germline ends. The length of the CDR3 is 14 residues. The DNA of the CDR3 is TGTGCCACCAGCAGAGATCCGCCAGGTGGGCACTACACCTTC. Translating gives CATSRDPPGGHYTF. Drawing the rest from reference TRBV15 and TRBJ1-2, the complete variable domain is DAMVIQNPRYQVTQFGKPVTLSCSQTLNHNVMYWYQQKSSQAPKLLFHYYDKDFNNEADTPDNFQSRRPNTSFCFLDIRSPGLGDTAMYLCATSRDPPGGHYTFGSGTRLTVV.

This chain joins TRBV7-2 and TRBJ2-3, with D maybe TRBD2 (5 bases). The germline V gene encodes CDR1 SGHTA and CDR2 FQGNSA. This CDR3 region has 18 residues. The V end was cut by 1 base, the J end by 0 bases, with 17 bases between. The CDR3 coding sequence is TGTGCCAGCAGCTTAGAACCTGAGCGGAAGACTAGCACAGATACGCAGTATTTT. As protein: CASSLEPERKTSTDTQYF.

This chain joins TRBV19 and TRBJ1-5, with D uncertain. Per germline, CDR1 LNHDA and CDR2 SQIVND (reference sequence). The CDR3 extends over 13 amino acids. V lost 6 bases and J lost 5, with 11 bases in between. CDR3 sequence reads: CASRLDGDQPQHF. Written as DNA, the CDR3 is TGTGCCAGTAGACTTGACGGAGATCAGCCCCAGCATTTT.

This chain joins TRBV9 and TRBJ1-2, with D possibly TRBD1 on 6 matching bases. Germline values: CDR1 SGDLS, CDR2 YYNGEE. With 6 bases removed from V and 7 bases from J, the gap between germline ends came to 22 bases. The CDR3 consists of 15 residues. The CDR3 reads CASNPAFQGTGGYTF. CDR3 in DNA: TGTGCCAGCAACCCCGCCTTTCAGGGGACCGGTGGCTACACCTTC. Full variable domain (missing parts from reference TRBV9 and TRBJ1-2): DSGVTQTPKHLITATGQRVTLRCSPRSGDLSVYWYQQSLDQGLQFLIQYYNGEERAKGNILERFSAQQFPDLHSELNLSSLELGDSALYFCASNPAFQGTGGYTFGSGTRLTVV.

V usage is TRBV3-1 (or the pseudogene TRBV3-2) and J usage is TRBJ2-1; weak D call: TRBD1 (7 bases). Germline V gene data show CDR1 as LGHDT and CDR2 as YNNKEL (reference sequence). V shed 5 bases and J shed 7 bases, with 18 bases lying between them. CDR3 size: 15 residues. CDR3 sequence (DNA): TGTGCCAGCAGCTTCGACAGGGCCCGGGGGAATGAGCAGTTCTTC. This translates into CASSFDRARGNEQFF.

This chain uses TRBV6-6 with TRBJ1-2, with 7 bases aligning to TRBD1. The CDR3 length is 14 residues. Germline trimming cut 6 bases from V and 1 base from J; bases unmatched to any gene: 5. Looked up from germline, CDR1 is MNHNY and CDR2 is SVGAGI (reference sequence). CDR3 bases: TGTGCCAGCAGGACCGGGGACAGTAACTATGGCTACACCTTC. It codes for CASRTGDSNYGYTF.

The gene calls are TRBV28 and TRBJ1-6; tentative D call: TRBD1 (5 bases). Trimming shortened V by 3 bases and J by 5 bases, and 11 bases separated the two germline ends. The germline gives CDR1 MDHEN, CDR2 SYDVKM. This CDR3 is 15 amino acids long. Here the CDR3 DNA reads TGTGCCAGCAGTTTCGGGGGGTCGAATAATTCACCCCTCCACTTT. Translating gives CASSFGGSNNSPLHF.

The rearrangement uses TRBV5-3 and TRBJ1-4; 7 positions agree with TRBD1. TRBV5-3 is marked as an open reading frame, function uncertain. The CDR3 covers 17 residues. Losses at the gene ends were 6 bases for V and 5 bases for J; bases not matched to a gene: 16. The CDR3 DNA reads TGTGCCAGAACCTCCCGGGACAGACATCCCTCGAATGAAAAACTGTTTTTT. This codes for CARTSRDRHPSNEKLFF.

The J gene is TRBJ1-1, the V gene TRBV5-1, with 9 bases aligning to TRBD1. V was clipped by 7 bases and J by 0 bases; unmatched bases: 7. The germline V gene encodes CDR1 SGHRS and CDR2 YFSETQ. The CDR3 contains 15 residues. CDR3 in amino acids: CASSGTGNLNTEAFF. DNA of the CDR3: TGCGCCAGCTCCGGGACAGGGAACTTGAACACTGAAGCTTTCTTT.

V usage is TRBV18 and J usage is TRBJ2-2; TRBD1 matches at 7 bases. The CDR3 length is 16 residues. Germline-derived CDR1 and CDR2 are KGHSH and LQKENI. The junction had 7 bases not matched to a gene; V was cut back by 1 base and J by 5 bases. CDR3 protein: CASSPRDRAGTGELFF. The CDR3 DNA follows: TGTGCCAGCTCACCACGTGACAGGGCAGGGACCGGGGAGCTGTTTTTT.

The V call is TRBV28, the J call TRBJ1-6, with D unclear. Trimming left V 2 bases short and J 3 bases short, with 5 bases between. The CDR3 loop spans 14 amino acids. The V gene's germline CDR1 is MDHEN and CDR2 SYDVKM. CDR3 loop: CASSLRVYNSPLHF. CDR3 bases: TGTGCCAGCAGTTTACGGGTCTATAATTCACCCCTCCACTTT.